One T cell receptor (beta chain) is described in this entry. The CDR3 spans 13 residues. Trimming cost V 4 bases and J 7 bases, with 14 bases left between them. Germline CDR1 MDHEN, CDR2 SYDVKM. Membership in each cohort depended on participant-reported clinical history. For recovered donors of Cohort 3, there were two negative PCRs, clearance, or symptom resolution. This sample was included in a study of blood T cell repertoires in COVID-19. At the level of the study: Acute and convalescent COVID-19 specimens originated in the United States, Italy and Spain.

TCRdb keeps only in-frame clones here, not all; method: immunoSEQ multiplex PCR. The sample shows about 230,000 clones, 80% to 90% of them seen only once. The sequence came from a man between 18 and 35 years old who had recovered from COVID-19. Sequenced sample: PBMCs or T cells enriched from blood (not recorded which). The rearrangement joins TRBV28 to TRBJ2-7; possible D gene TRBD2, 5 bases. CDR3 DNA: TGTGCCAGCAGTTCGCGGGTTCTACGAGAGCAGTACTTC. This codes for CASSSRVLREQYF.